This T cell receptor (beta chain) was retrieved from a study of cytomegalovirus exposure and HLA in healthy donors. General study findings and limits: The study dropped some indistinguishable V segments, TRBV6-2 and TRBV6-3 among them. Confirmation was obtained in vitro that a few CMV-associated chains are specific for CMV antigens.

As regards this clone: Antigen specificity is unknown.

With 3 bases clipped from V and 2 bases from J, the junction kept 7 bases outside the gene matches. The CDR3 sequence is 14 residues long. Germline CDR1 is GTSNPN and CDR2 is SVGIG (reference sequence). PCR used 60 Vbeta primers and 13 Jbeta primers. Clones were read by immunoSEQ multiplex PCR, and TCRdb kept only the in-frame ones, dropping some. The table lists approximately 140,000 clones, approximately 80% of them singletons. The rearrangement links TRBV30 to TRBJ2-7; TRBD1 aligns across 7 bases. This TCR was sampled from a woman aged 55-75 years in good health and CMV-seronegative. The material sequenced was PBMCs. The CDR3 DNA sequence: TGTGCCTGGAGATTCTCCGACAGGGCCTACGAGCAGTACTTC. It yields the protein CAWRFSDRAYEQYF.